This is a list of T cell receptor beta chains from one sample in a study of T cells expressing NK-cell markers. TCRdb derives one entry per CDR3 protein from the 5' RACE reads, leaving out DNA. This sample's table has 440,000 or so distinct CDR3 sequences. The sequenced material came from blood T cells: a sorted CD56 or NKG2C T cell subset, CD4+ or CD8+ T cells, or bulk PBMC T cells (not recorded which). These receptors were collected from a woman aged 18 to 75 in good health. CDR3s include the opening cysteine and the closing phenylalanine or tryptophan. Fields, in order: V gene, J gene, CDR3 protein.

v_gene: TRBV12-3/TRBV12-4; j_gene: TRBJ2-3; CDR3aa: CASRLHYLTDTQYF
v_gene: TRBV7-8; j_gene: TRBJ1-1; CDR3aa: CASSLAAGNLGNTEAFF
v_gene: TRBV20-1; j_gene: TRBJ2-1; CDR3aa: CSAMRLADYNEQFF
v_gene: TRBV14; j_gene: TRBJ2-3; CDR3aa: CASSPRLVLPDTQYF
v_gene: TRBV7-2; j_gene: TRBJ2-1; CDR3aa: CASSFSSGRYNEQFF
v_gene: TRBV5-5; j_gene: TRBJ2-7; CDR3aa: CASEGPDRGKREQYF
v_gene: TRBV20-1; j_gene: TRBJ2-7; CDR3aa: CSATGGHYEQYF
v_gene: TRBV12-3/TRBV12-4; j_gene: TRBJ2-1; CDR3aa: CASHPGTGSYNEQFF
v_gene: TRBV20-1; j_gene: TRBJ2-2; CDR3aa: CSAKGGTSGRGTGELFF
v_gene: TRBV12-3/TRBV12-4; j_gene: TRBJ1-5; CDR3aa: CASSSYQDQPQHF
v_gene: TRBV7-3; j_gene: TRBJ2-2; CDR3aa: CASSPNLGLNTGELFF
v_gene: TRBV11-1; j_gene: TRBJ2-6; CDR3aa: CASSGLGQGISGANVLTF
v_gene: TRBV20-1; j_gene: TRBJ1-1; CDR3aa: CGARASGPNTEAFF
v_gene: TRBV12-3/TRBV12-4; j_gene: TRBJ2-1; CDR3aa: CASSFGRQGLGYEQFF
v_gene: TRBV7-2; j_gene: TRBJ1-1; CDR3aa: CASMFGRDTEAFF
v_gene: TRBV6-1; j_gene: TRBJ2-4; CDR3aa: CASSLKRTGQPARNIQYF
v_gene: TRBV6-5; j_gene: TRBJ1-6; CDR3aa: CASSYGGSLLQNSPLHF
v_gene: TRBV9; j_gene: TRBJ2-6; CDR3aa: CASERTGANVLTF
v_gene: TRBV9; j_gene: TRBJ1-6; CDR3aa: CASSADRASYNSPLHF
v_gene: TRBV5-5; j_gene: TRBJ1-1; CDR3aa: CASSLGGTGRTAFF
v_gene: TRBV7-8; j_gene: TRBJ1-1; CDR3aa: CASSFPGGWEMNTEAFF
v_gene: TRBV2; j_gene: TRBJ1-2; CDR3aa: CASSRATGGGYGYTF
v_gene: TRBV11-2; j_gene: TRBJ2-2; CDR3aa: CASSAGQGGAGELFF
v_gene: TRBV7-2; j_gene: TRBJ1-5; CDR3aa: CASSFRGQFNQPQHF
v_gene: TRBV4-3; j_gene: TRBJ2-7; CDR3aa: CASSQEPGQGEYEQYF
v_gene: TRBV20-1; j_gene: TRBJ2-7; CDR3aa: CSAKTDASYEQYF
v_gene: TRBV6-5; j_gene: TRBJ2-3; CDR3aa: CASSWGTGGADTQYF
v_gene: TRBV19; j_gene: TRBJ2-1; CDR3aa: CASSILAGVLFF
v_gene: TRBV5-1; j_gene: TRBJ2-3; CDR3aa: CASSLTSGYTDTQYF
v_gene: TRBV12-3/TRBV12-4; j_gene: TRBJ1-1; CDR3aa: CASRGQGVTEAFF
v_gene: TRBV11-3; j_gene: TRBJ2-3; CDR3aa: CASTQGGTDTQYF
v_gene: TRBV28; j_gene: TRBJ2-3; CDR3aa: CASSLGQAGTDTQYF
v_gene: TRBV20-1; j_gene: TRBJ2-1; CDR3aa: CSATPHPGLAAYNEQFF
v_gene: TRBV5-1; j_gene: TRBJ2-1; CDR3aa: CASSPSGLAGGNEQFF
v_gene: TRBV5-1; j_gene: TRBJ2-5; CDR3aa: CASSLDRVRTQYF
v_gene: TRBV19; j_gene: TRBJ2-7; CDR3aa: CASSTRAGDPYEQYF
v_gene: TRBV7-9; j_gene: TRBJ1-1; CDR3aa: CASSLTGMNTEAFF
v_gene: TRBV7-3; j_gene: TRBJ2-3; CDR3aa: CASSVLGGRGTDTQYF
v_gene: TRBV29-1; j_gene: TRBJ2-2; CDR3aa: CSVFKPSGELFF
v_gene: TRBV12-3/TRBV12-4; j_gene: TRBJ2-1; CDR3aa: CASSSAYRGDNEQFF
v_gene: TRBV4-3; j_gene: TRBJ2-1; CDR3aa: CASSQDSFLTTGGEQFF
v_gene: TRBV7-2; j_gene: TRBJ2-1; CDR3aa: CASRPQRDGEQFF
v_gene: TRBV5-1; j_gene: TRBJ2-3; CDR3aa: CASSLGLGGSGRERDTQYF
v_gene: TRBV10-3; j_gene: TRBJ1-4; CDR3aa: CATRQGATNEKLFF
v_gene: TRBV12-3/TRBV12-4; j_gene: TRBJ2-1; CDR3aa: CASILRGSSSSYEQFF
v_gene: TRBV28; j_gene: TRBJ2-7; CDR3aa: CASSPPRGSYEQYF
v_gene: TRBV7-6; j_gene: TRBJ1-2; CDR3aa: CASSPGGANYGYTF
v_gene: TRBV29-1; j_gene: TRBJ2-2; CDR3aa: CSVANPGELFF
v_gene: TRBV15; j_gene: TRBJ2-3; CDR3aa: CATSRLPPSRGTDTQYF
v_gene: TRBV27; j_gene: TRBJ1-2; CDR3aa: CASSFLDRGYGYTF